These 26 T cell receptor beta chains came from one sample sequenced in a study of blood T cell repertoires in COVID-19. Profiling relied on immunoSEQ multiplex PCR, and the TCRdb table lists in-frame clones only, not all of them. The table shows about 670,000 clones, with 90% occurring only once. The specimen sequenced was peripheral blood. The receptors shown here come from a woman aged 18 to 35 with acute or convalescent COVID-19.

Comment on this clone: The same CDR3 can be traced to other DNA sequences in this sample. The chain employs TRBV9 and TRBJ2-7, with 9 positions matching TRBD1. CDR3 size: 15 residues. V was clipped by 0 bases and J by 2 bases; unmatched bases: 3. The germline V gene has CDR1 SGDLS and CDR2 YYNGEE. CDR3 in amino acids: CASSVGGQGTYEQYF. CDR3 DNA: TGTGCCAGCAGCGTAGGAGGACAGGGGACCTACGAGCAGTACTTC.

This chain joins TRBV10-3 and TRBJ1-1; D is ambiguous. The CDR3 has 15 residues. Germline V lookup: CDR1 ENHRY, CDR2 SYGVKD. V lost 2 bases and J lost 3, with 13 bases in between. The CDR3 protein is CAISEPPTSYTEAFF. The CDR3 DNA follows: TGTGCCATCAGTGAGCCGCCCACTTCCTACACTGAAGCTTTCTTT.

Regarding this clone: Other nucleotide sequences in the sample specify the same CDR3. The CDR3: CASSFAGAGETQYF. The CDR3 nucleotides read TGTGCCAGCAGCTTTGCAGGGGCAGGAGAGACCCAGTACTTC. The J gene is TRBJ2-5, the V gene TRBV7-2, with D possibly being TRBD1 (6 bases). V was cut by 3 bases and J by 4 bases, with 12 bases left in between. The CDR3 covers 14 residues. Per the germline V gene, CDR1 is SGHTA and CDR2 is FQGNSA. Looking up the rest from reference TRBV7-2 and TRBJ2-5 gives the full variable domain: GAGVSQSPSNKVTEKGKDVELRCDPISGHTALYWYRQSLGQGLEFLIYFQGNSAPDKSGLPSDRFSAERTGGSVSTLTIQRTQQEDSAVYLCASSFAGAGETQYFGPGTRLLVL.

V gene TRBV27 combines with J gene TRBJ1-1, with a weak D call TRBD1 (5 bases). The CDR3 runs to 14 residues. Per germline, CDR1 MNHEY and CDR2 SMNVEV (reference sequence). V shed 3 bases and J shed 2 bases, with 10 bases lying between them. CDR3 protein: CASSFWGVNTEAFF. DNA for the CDR3: TGTGCCAGCAGTTTTTGGGGGGTCAACACTGAAGCTTTCTTT.

J is TRBJ1-1 and V is TRBV29-1; D not certain. This CDR3 spans 11 amino acids. Trimming removed 2 bases at V and 3 bases at J, with 4 bases between. Germline values: CDR1 SQVTM, CDR2 ANQGSEA. The CDR3 DNA is TGCAGCGTTGAACTTGACACTGAAGCTTTCTTT. This translates into CSVELDTEAFF.

The V and J genes are TRBV19 and TRBJ1-5; 7 nucleotides align to TRBD1. The CDR3 is 16 amino acids. V gave up 1 base and J gave up 3 bases; unmatched junction bases: 6. Germline-derived CDR1 and CDR2 are LNHDA and SQIVND (reference sequence). CDR3 protein: CASSIAGTETNQPQHF. The CDR3 bases are TGTGCCAGTAGTATAGCCGGGACAGAAACCAATCAGCCCCAGCATTTT.

The rearrangement joins TRBV29-1 to TRBJ1-2; 9 nucleotides agree with TRBD1. The CDR3 spans 15 residues. The germline CDR1 and CDR2 sequences are SQVTM and ANQGSEA. Germline trimming cut 4 bases from V and 2 bases from J; bases unmatched to any gene: 8. As DNA, the CDR3 is TGCAGCGTTGGTACAGGGGGCCGGGAGAACTATGGCTACACCTTC. Translating gives CSVGTGGRENYGYTF.

V and J are TRBV18 and TRBJ2-1; 7 positions match TRBD2. The CDR3 length is 14 residues. The V segment lost 3 bases and the J segment 7 bases; nucleotides outside the gene matches: 6. CDR1 and CDR2 (germline): KGHSH, LQKENI. The CDR3 spells CASSPGLIANEQFF. For the CDR3, the DNA is TGTGCCAGCTCACCGGGACTAATTGCGAATGAGCAGTTCTTC.

This rearrangement joins TRBV27 to TRBJ2-2, with TRBD2 as a possible D gene (6 bases). Trimming took off 10 bases at V and 0 bases at J, with 15 bases between the two ends. The CDR3 is made up of 15 amino acids. Germline V gives CDR1 MNHEY, CDR2 SMNVEV (reference sequence). CDR3 DNA sequence: TGTGCCACCAGACGGACTAACGCGAACACCGGGGAGCTGTTTTTT. Translated, it gives CATRRTNANTGELFF.

The chain carries TRBV5-6 and TRBJ1-2; 11 bases agree with TRBD1. Germline CDR1 reads SGHDT; CDR2 reads YYEEEE. The length of the CDR3 is 14 residues. Losses at the gene ends were 2 bases for V and 6 bases for J; bases not matched to a gene: 3. The CDR3 DNA follows: TGTGCCAGCAGCTTCCCGGGACAGGGGGATGGCTACACCTTC. It yields the protein CASSFPGQGDGYTF.

The chain employs TRBV9 and TRBJ2-3; unclear D gene. The CDR3 spans 13 residues. V lost 3 bases, J lost 1 base, and 6 bases lay in between. The V gene's germline CDR1 is SGDLS and CDR2 YYNGEE. CDR3 DNA sequence: TGTGCCAGCAGCGCGTATGGCACAGATACGCAGTATTTT. Residues: CASSAYGTDTQYF.

A few counts support this clone. CDR3 region: CANTGNTIYF. In DNA, the CDR3 is TGCGCCAACACAGGAAACACCATATATTTT. This chain connects TRBV5-1 to TRBJ1-3; no clear D gene. This CDR3 has 10 residues. V shed 9 bases and J shed 4 bases, with 5 bases lying between them. Looked up from germline, CDR1 is SGHRS and CDR2 is YFSETQ.

The chain carries TRBV2 and TRBJ2-3, with 13 bases fitting TRBD2. The germline V gene has CDR1 SNHLY and CDR2 FYNNEI. The CDR3 is 14 amino acids. The V gene end was trimmed by 9 bases and the J gene end by 5 bases; junction bases not matched to a gene: 5. The DNA for the CDR3 is TGTGCCAGACAAGGACTAGCGGGGGAAGATACGCAGTATTTT. This encodes CARQGLAGEDTQYF.

The chain is built from TRBV3-1 (or the pseudogene TRBV3-2) and TRBJ2-1, with 8 bases aligning to TRBD1. The V segment lost 0 bases and the J segment 15 bases; nucleotides outside the gene matches: 13. The CDR3 is 15 residues long. Per the germline V gene, CDR1 is LGHDT and CDR2 is YNNKEL (reference sequence). CDR3 loop: CASSQDSPSDRASFF. The DNA for the CDR3 is TGTGCCAGCAGCCAAGATTCCCCGTCGGACAGGGCTTCGTTCTTC.

V is TRBV4-1 and J is TRBJ1-2, with a tentative D call TRBD1 (5 bases). Trimming removed 1 base at V and 1 base at J, with 7 bases between. The CDR3 extends over 14 amino acids. Germline lookup yields CDR1 MGHRA and CDR2 YSYEKL. The CDR3 bases are TGCGCCAGCAGCCAAGGCAGGGATAACTATGGCTACACCTTC. This translates into CASSQGRDNYGYTF.

The CDR3 is CASSVRGSVYEQYF. For the CDR3, the DNA is TGTGCCAGCAGCGTCAGGGGATCCGTATACGAGCAGTACTTC. V and J are TRBV7-9 and TRBJ2-7; possible D gene TRBD1, 6 bases. This CDR3 comprises 14 residues. Deletions cut 5 bases from V and 4 bases from J, with 15 bases between. Germline V gene sequence: CDR1 SEHNR, CDR2 FQNEAQ (reference sequence).

This clone came up once. CDR3 sequence (DNA): TGTGCCAGCAGCTTAGCCCGACAGGGGCGTTCACCCCTCCACTTT. It codes for CASSLARQGRSPLHF. The chain links TRBV7-2 to TRBJ1-6, with 8 bases matching TRBD1. CDR1 is SGHTA, CDR2 FQGNSA, per germline. The V segment lost 0 bases and the J segment 9 bases; nucleotides outside the gene matches: 4. The CDR3 sequence is 15 residues long. The variable domain in full, completed from reference TRBV7-2 and TRBJ1-6, reads GAGVSQSPSNKVTEKGKDVELRCDPISGHTALYWYRQSLGQGLEFLIYFQGNSAPDKSGLPSDRFSAERTGGSVSTLTIQRTQQEDSAVYLCASSLARQGRSPLHFGNGTRLTVT.

V is TRBV5-1 and J is TRBJ1-2; D call uncertain. The germline V gene has CDR1 SGHRS and CDR2 YFSETQ. V lost 0 bases, J lost 4 bases, and 7 bases lay in between. The CDR3 is 13 amino acids. The CDR3 DNA is TGCGCCAGCAGCTTGGCCCAAATCTATGGCTACACCTTC. Amino acid sequence: CASSLAQIYGYTF.

This rearrangement joins TRBV11-2 to TRBJ1-1; TRBD1 might be the D (6 bases). CDR3 length equals 15 residues. The V end was cut by 4 bases, the J end by 0 bases, with 12 bases between. Germline values: CDR1 SGHAT, CDR2 FQNNGV. The DNA for the CDR3 is TGTGCCAGCAGCTCTCTCAGGGGTATGAACACTGAAGCTTTCTTT. Its protein product is CASSSLRGMNTEAFF.

The chain employs TRBV19 and TRBJ2-6; 9 bases align to TRBD2. This CDR3 has 18 residues. With 9 bases clipped from V and 1 base from J, the junction kept 13 bases outside the gene matches. Germline V gene sequence: CDR1 LNHDA, CDR2 SQIVND (reference sequence). The CDR3 region is CASCSSGEKVSGANVLTF. The CDR3, as DNA: TGTGCCAGCTGTTCTAGCGGGGAGAAGGTGTCTGGGGCCAACGTCCTGACTTTC. The whole variable domain, filled in from reference TRBV19 and TRBJ2-6, reads DGGITQSPKYLFRKEGQNVTLSCEQNLNHDAMYWYRQDPGQGLRLIYYSQIVNDFQKGDIAEGYSVSREKKESFPLTVTSAQKNPTAFYLCASCSSGEKVSGANVLTFGAGSRLTVL.

The chain joins TRBV12-5 to TRBJ1-1; D remains ambiguous. Germline V gene sequence: CDR1 LGHNT, CDR2 FRNRAP. V was trimmed by 6 bases and J by 7 bases, leaving 12 bases between them. CDR3 length: 12 residues. Here the CDR3 DNA reads TGTGCTAGTGGCTATGGACTGAATGAAGCTTTCTTT. It yields the protein CASGYGLNEAFF.

The chain combines TRBV11-2 with TRBJ1-2; 9 positions match TRBD1. The CDR3 is made up of 16 amino acids. CDR1 SGHAT and CDR2 FQNNGV come from the germline V gene. The junction had 9 bases not matched to a gene; V was cut back by 1 base and J by 6 bases. The CDR3 DNA reads as TGTGCCAGCAGCTTAGGTCCTCGGACAGGGGAAGATGGCTACACCTTC. It yields the protein CASSLGPRTGEDGYTF.

The gene calls are TRBV6-6 and TRBJ1-2; a possible D gene is TRBD1 (5 bases). The germline CDR1 and CDR2 sequences are MNHNY and SVGAGI (reference sequence). The CDR3 runs 14 residues. Trimming shortened V by 1 base and J by 4 bases, and 10 bases separated the two germline ends. CDR3 nucleotide sequence: TGTGCCAGCAGTTACTTGGGGGAGGGCTATGGCTACACCTTC. Translation gives CASSYLGEGYGYTF.

This clone was detected once. This chain uses TRBV29-1 with TRBJ2-1; 9 bases agree with TRBD2. Germline loops: CDR1 SQVTM, CDR2 ANQGSEA. V gave up 0 bases and J gave up 4 bases; unmatched junction bases: 4. The CDR3 sequence is 15 residues long. The chain's CDR3 is CSVEDSGGRYNEQFF. CDR3 DNA sequence: TGCAGCGTTGAAGATAGCGGGGGTAGATACAATGAGCAGTTCTTC.

The CDR3 region is CAWSTGALTEAFF. The CDR3 coding sequence is TGTGCCTGGTCAACAGGGGCTCTCACTGAAGCTTTCTTT. The V and J genes are TRBV30 and TRBJ1-1; TRBD1 aligns across 7 bases. Germline-derived CDR1 and CDR2 are GTSNPN and SVGIG (reference sequence). With 5 bases clipped from V and 4 bases from J, the junction kept 7 bases outside the gene matches. The CDR3 spans 13 residues.

This clone was seen once. The gene calls are TRBV18 and TRBJ1-2; the match to TRBD1 covers 7 bases. Germline V gene lookup returns CDR1 KGHSH and CDR2 LQKENI. The V segment lost 3 bases and the J segment 2 bases; nucleotides outside the gene matches: 3. This CDR3 is 14 amino acids long. The chain's CDR3 is CASSPDRDNYGYTF. CDR3 in DNA: TGTGCCAGCTCACCCGACAGGGACAACTATGGCTACACCTTC.